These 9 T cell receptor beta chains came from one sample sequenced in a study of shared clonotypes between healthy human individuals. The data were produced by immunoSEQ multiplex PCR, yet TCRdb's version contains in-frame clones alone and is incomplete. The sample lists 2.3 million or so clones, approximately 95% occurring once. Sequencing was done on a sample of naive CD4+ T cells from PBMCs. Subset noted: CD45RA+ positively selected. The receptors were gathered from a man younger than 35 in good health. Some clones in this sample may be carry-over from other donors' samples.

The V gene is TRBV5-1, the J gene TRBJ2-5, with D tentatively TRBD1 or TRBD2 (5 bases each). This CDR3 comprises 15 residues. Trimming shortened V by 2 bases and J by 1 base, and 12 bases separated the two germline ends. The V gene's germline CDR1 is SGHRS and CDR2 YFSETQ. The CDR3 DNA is TGCGCCAGCAGCTTCACCGGGACGAGCCAAGAGACCCAGTACTTC. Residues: CASSFTGTSQETQYF.

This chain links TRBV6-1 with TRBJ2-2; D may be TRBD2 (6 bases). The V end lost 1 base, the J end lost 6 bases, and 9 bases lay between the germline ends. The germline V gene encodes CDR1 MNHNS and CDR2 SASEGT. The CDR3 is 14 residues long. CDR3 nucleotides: TGTGCCAGCAGTGAAGGGGGGAGGTCCGGGGAGCTGTTTTTT. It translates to CASSEGGRSGELFF.

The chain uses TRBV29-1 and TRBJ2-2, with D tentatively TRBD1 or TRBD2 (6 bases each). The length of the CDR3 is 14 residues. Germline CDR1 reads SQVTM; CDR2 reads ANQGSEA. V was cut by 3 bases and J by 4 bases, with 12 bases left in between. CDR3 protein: CSVDGGHSTGELFF. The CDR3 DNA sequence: TGCAGCGTTGATGGGGGGCATAGCACCGGGGAGCTGTTTTTT.

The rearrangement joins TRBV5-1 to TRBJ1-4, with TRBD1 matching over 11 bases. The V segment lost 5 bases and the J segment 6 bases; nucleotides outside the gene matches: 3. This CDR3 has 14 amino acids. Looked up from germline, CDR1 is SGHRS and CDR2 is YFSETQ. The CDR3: CASRPDRGHEKLFF. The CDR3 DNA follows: TGCGCCAGCAGACCGGACAGGGGGCATGAAAAACTGTTTTTT.

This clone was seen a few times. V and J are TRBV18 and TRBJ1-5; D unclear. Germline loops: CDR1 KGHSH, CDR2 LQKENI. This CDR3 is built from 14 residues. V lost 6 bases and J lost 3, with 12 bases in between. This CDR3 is CASSHRELNQPQHF. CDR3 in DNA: TGTGCCAGCTCGCACCGGGAGCTCAATCAGCCCCAGCATTTT.

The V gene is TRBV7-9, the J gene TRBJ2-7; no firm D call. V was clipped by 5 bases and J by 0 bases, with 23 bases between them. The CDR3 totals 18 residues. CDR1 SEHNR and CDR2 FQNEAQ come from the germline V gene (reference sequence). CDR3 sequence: CASSPIPVPNPNSYEQYF. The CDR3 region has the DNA TGTGCCAGCAGCCCCATCCCCGTGCCGAACCCCAACTCCTACGAGCAGTACTTC.

CDR3 nucleotide sequence: TGTGCCAGTTTGACCCGTCCGAATAGCAATCAGCCCCAGCATTTT. This translates into CASLTRPNSNQPQHF. The chain links TRBV19 to TRBJ1-5; D gene ambiguous. Per the germline V gene, CDR1 is LNHDA and CDR2 is SQIVND (reference sequence). V lost 8 bases and J lost 0, with 14 bases in between. CDR3 length: 15 residues.

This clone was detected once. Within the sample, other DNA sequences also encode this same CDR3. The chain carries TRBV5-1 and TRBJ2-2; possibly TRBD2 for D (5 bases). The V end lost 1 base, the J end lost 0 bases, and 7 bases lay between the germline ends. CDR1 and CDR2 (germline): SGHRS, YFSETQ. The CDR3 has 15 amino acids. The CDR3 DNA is TGCGCCAGCAGCTTGAGCGGTTCGAACACCGGGGAGCTGTTTTTT. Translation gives CASSLSGSNTGELFF.

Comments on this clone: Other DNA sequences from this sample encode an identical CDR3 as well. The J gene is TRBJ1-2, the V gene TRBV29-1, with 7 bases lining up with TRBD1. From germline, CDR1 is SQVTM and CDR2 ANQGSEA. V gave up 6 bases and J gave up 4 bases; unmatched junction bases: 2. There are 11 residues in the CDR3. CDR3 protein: CSVRTGYGYTF. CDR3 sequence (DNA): TGCAGCGTCCGGACAGGCTATGGCTACACCTTC.